A single sample gave rise to the 14 T cell receptor beta chains below, sequenced in a study of shared clonotypes between healthy human individuals. TCRdb keeps only in-frame clones here, not all; method: immunoSEQ multiplex PCR. The sample records some 500,000 clones, 90% to 96% being singletons. Sequenced input: naive CD4+ T cells sorted from blood. The sample's subset: CD45RA+ positively selected. The receptors originated from a woman aged 25 to 39 in good health.

This clone was recorded only once. V usage is TRBV7-9 and J usage is TRBJ2-1, with D unclear. This CDR3 contains 13 residues. V was cut by 4 bases and J by 12 bases, with 16 bases left in between. Per germline, CDR1 SEHNR and CDR2 FQNEAQ (reference sequence). In DNA form, the CDR3 reads TGTGCCAGCAGCTCACTCGAAGAGTTAGGGCAGTTCTTC. Encoded protein: CASSSLEELGQFF. Full variable domain (missing parts from reference TRBV7-9 and TRBJ2-1): DTGVSQNPRHKITKRGQNVTFRCDPISEHNRLYWYRQTLGQGPEFLTYFQNEAQLEKSRLLSDRFSAERPKGSFSTLEIQRTEQGDSAMYLCASSSLEELGQFFGPGTRLTVL.

This chain connects TRBV7-9 to TRBJ2-7; D perhaps matches TRBD1 (6 bases). From germline, CDR1 is SEHNR and CDR2 FQNEAQ (reference sequence). The CDR3 has 13 amino acids. The germline V and J ends were trimmed by 1 base and 3 bases, with 7 bases remaining between them. The CDR3 DNA sequence: TGTGCCAGCAGCTTAGAGACAGGCTACGAGCAGTACTTC. It is translated as CASSLETGYEQYF.

The V call is TRBV28, the J call TRBJ2-7, with 11 bases identical to TRBD2. Unmatched junction bases numbered 10, after V lost 5 bases and J lost 4 bases. The CDR3 covers 16 residues. Germline CDR1 and CDR2: MDHEN and SYDVKM. CDR3: CASSTRGLAAAYEQYF. The CDR3 DNA reads as TGTGCCAGCAGTACCAGGGGACTAGCGGCTGCTTACGAGCAGTACTTC.

The chain is built from TRBV5-1 and TRBJ1-4; TRBD1 is a possible D gene (6 bases). The germline gives CDR1 SGHRS, CDR2 YFSETQ. This CDR3 comprises 14 residues. V was shortened by 4 bases and J by 7 bases, with 14 bases between the two germline ends. CDR3 loop: CASSIGGASEKLFF. CDR3 bases: TGCGCCAGCAGCATCGGGGGGGCCAGTGAAAAACTGTTTTTT.

The chain has TRBV5-1 and TRBJ2-7; possibly TRBD2 for D (5 bases). V lost 4 bases to trimming and J lost 2 bases, with 13 bases between them. The CDR3 length is 14 residues. CDR1 is SGHRS, CDR2 YFSETQ, per germline. The CDR3 sequence is CASSEQRATYEQYF. Written as DNA, the CDR3 is TGCGCCAGCAGCGAACAGAGGGCTACCTACGAGCAGTACTTC.

The rearrangement uses TRBV27 and TRBJ2-7, with 8 positions matching TRBD1. Germline values: CDR1 MNHEY, CDR2 SMNVEV (reference sequence). The V gene end was trimmed by 4 bases and the J gene end by 4 bases; junction bases not matched to a gene: 9. The CDR3 has 15 residues. DNA of the CDR3: TGTGCCAGCAGTTCAGGGGGACAGGAAGATTACGAGCAGTACTTC. Protein: CASSSGGQEDYEQYF.

The V gene is TRBV7-2, the J gene TRBJ2-1; D ambiguous. The germline CDR1 and CDR2 sequences are SGHTA and FQGNSA. There are 13 residues in the CDR3. V dropped 1 base and J dropped 5 bases, with 6 bases sitting between them. CDR3 sequence: CASSLDPHNEQFF. The CDR3 DNA follows: TGTGCCAGCAGCTTAGACCCCCACAATGAGCAGTTCTTC.

The chain is built from TRBV6-1 and TRBJ1-3, with D uncertain. The germline V gene has CDR1 MNHNS and CDR2 SASEGT. The V gene lost 7 bases and the J gene lost 1 base, with 11 bases spanning the gap. The CDR3 sequence is 14 residues long. Written as DNA, the CDR3 is TGTGCCAGCAAACTATCGGGATCTGGAAACACCATATATTTT. Encoded protein: CASKLSGSGNTIYF.

The chain joins TRBV27 to TRBJ1-3, with 7 bases fitting TRBD1. The CDR3 covers 14 residues. Germline V gene data show CDR1 as MNHEY and CDR2 as SMNVEV (reference sequence). Trimming cost V 6 bases and J 0 bases; bases outside gene matches: 2. CDR3 sequence: CASRNRGSGNTIYF. For the CDR3, the DNA is TGTGCCAGCAGAAACAGGGGCTCTGGAAACACCATATATTTT.

The chain employs TRBV5-1 and TRBJ2-1; 9 bases align to TRBD2. Germline trimming cut 3 bases from V and 0 bases from J; bases unmatched to any gene: 1. Germline assignment: CDR1 SGHRS and CDR2 YFSETQ. This CDR3 comprises 15 residues. The CDR3 sequence is CASSYSGSSYNEQFF. The CDR3 bases are TGCGCCAGCAGCTATAGCGGGAGCTCCTACAATGAGCAGTTCTTC.

This sequence joins TRBV27 and TRBJ2-1, with TRBD2 matching 11 bases. Trimming removed 5 bases from V and 9 bases from J; junction bases left unmatched: 9. The CDR3 is made up of 15 amino acids. CDR1 is MNHEY, CDR2 SMNVEV, per germline (reference sequence). The CDR3 DNA reads as TGTGCCAGCAGTCCGAGGATAGCGGGAGGGGGTGAGCAGTTCTTC. Protein sequence: CASSPRIAGGGEQFF.

This chain joins TRBV10-3 and TRBJ2-5; the D gene could be TRBD1 or TRBD2 (5 bases each). The end of the DNA fits TRBJ2-7 better, so the J call may be wrong. The CDR3 loop spans 15 amino acids. Germline-derived CDR1 and CDR2 are ENHRY and SYGVKD. The CDR3: CAISGRDGSSYEQYF. CDR3 nucleotides: TGTGCCATCAGTGGCCGGGACGGAAGTTCCTACGAGCAGTACTTC.

The V call is TRBV18, the J call TRBJ1-3; D is unclear. The CDR3 extends over 16 amino acids. Deletions cut 1 base from V and 0 bases from J, with 10 bases between. Germline V gene sequence: CDR1 KGHSH, CDR2 LQKENI. CDR3 in DNA: TGTGCCAGCTCACCACTGGACGGAGGCTCTGGAAACACCATATATTTT. It yields the protein CASSPLDGGSGNTIYF.

As regards this clone: This same CDR3 is encoded by further DNA sequences in the sample. The DNA for the CDR3 is TGTGCCAGCAGTTACTCGGGGGATACGCAGTATTTT. Protein: CASSYSGDTQYF. The chain joins TRBV6-5 to TRBJ2-3; D is undetermined. V lost 0 bases to trimming and J lost 6 bases, with 4 bases between them. The CDR3 consists of 12 residues. Germline CDR1 is MNHEY and CDR2 is SVGAGI.